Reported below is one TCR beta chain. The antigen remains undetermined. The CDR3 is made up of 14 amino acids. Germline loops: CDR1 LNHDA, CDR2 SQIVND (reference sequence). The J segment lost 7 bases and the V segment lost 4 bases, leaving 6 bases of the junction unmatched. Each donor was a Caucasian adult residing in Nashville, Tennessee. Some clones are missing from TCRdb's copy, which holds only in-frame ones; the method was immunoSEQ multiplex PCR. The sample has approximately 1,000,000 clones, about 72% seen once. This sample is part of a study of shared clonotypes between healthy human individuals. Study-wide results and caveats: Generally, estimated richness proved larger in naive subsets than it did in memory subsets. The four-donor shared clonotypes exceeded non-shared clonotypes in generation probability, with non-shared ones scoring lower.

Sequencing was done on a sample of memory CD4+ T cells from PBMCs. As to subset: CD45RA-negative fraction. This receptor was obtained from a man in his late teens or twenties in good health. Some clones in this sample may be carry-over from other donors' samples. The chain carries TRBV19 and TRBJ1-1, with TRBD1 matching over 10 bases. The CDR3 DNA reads TGTGCCAGTAGTACCGGGACAGGGGTGAGTGAAGCTTTCTTT. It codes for CASSTGTGVSEAFF.